This T cell receptor (beta chain) was sequenced in a study of blood T cell repertoires in COVID-19. Study-wide context: Sample material is recorded as cDNA or gDNA derived from T cells, B-cell-depleted T cells, or PBMCs.

Germline CDR1 MNHNY, CDR2 SVGAGI (reference sequence). The ends lost 5 bases at V and 4 bases at J; junction bases unmatched: 4. CDR3 length: 13 amino acids. Recruited during active infection, patients (from Seattle) were subsequently followed longitudinally. Authors' data handling: Amplifying reference gene primers gave estimates of nucleated cell counts. The assay was immunoSEQ multiplex PCR, and TCRdb's table has in-frame clones only and misses some. V and J calls plus clone size are reproduced from that table; the DNA served to infer D and trimming. The table shows under 400,000 clones, with about 92% occurring only once. This clone has just one count.

This clonotype was obtained from a woman in her fifties or sixties with COVID-19, enrolled during active disease. The chain combines TRBV6-6 with TRBJ1-1, with 7 bases that match TRBD1. Sequencing was performed on peripheral blood. CDR3 residues: CASSPDRVTEAFF. CDR3 nucleotides: TGTGCCAGCAGTCCCGACAGGGTCACTGAAGCTTTCTTT.